The clone carrying this TCR beta chain was detected ten times or more. Its antigen is undetermined. This CDR3 contains 13 residues. V was clipped by 4 bases and J by 7 bases, with 14 bases between them. Germline CDR1 and CDR2: SGHVS and FNYEAQ. The data stem from a study of molecular identifiers for immune sequencing clone quantification. Across the study: Replicates partitioned RNA from around 20,000 or 100,000 naive CD8 cells into five parts, sequencing four.

In preparing bulk TCR libraries, previously described methods and listed TCR primers were used. TCRdb analysed the PCR reads with MiXCR anew, one entry per CDR3 protein. The sample includes about 640,000 distinct CDR3 sequences, just under 20% of them seen just once. General study points: Spiked Jurkat TCR RNA originating from one cell could reportedly be identified amid one million naive cells. Effector cells had over 99% of their molecules in clones above 20 RNA copies, while naive cells had under 1%.

The sample comprised naive CD8+ T cells from blood, with Jurkat cell RNA spiked in. As for subset: FACS-sorted CD8+CD4-CCR7+CD45RA+ naive T cells. The chain has TRBV7-6 and TRBJ2-7; maybe TRBD1 (7 bases). The receptor's source is a human donor in good health. Some libraries in this study had Jurkat cell RNA spiked in. The CDR3 sequence is CASSSGDSQEQYF. As DNA, the CDR3 is TGTGCCAGCAGCTCGGGGGACAGCCAAGAGCAGTACTTC. Full variable domain (rest looked up from reference TRBV7-6 and TRBJ2-7): GAGVSQSPRYKVTKRGQDVALRCDPISGHVSLYWYRQALGQGPEFLTYFNYEAQQDKSGLPNDRFSAERPEGSISTLTIQRTEQRDSAMYRCASSSGDSQEQYFGPGTRLTVT.